The T cell receptor beta chain under discussion was sequenced for a study of cytomegalovirus exposure and HLA in healthy donors. Looking at the study overall: For the roughly 390 genotyped donors, 75% to 90% fell within the Caucasian-associated ancestry cluster. Study conclusions and caveats: For most subjects, TCR beta sequences were reported to predict HLA-A and HLA-B alleles with accuracy. TCR beta V- and J-gene trimming, according to a later analysis, was linked to a missense DCLRE1C variant.

Comments on this clone: Its antigen is as yet unknown.

This PCR relied on a set of 60 Vbeta primers and 13 Jbeta primers. The protocol was immunoSEQ multiplex PCR, while the TCRdb copy is restricted to in-frame clones and leaves out a portion. The table has approximately 160,000 clones, 84% seen once. CDR1 is SGHAT, CDR2 FQNNGV, per germline. CDR3 size: 14 residues. Trimming removed 0 bases from V and 5 bases from J, with 7 bases in between. The receptor's source is a boy aged 2 to 10 in good health and CMV-seronegative. Sequences were obtained from PBMCs. The chain couples TRBV11-2 to TRBJ2-2; weak D call: TRBD1 (5 bases). The CDR3 spells CASSLERGTGELFF. CDR3 DNA: TGTGCCAGCAGCTTAGAAAGGGGTACCGGGGAGCTGTTTTTT.